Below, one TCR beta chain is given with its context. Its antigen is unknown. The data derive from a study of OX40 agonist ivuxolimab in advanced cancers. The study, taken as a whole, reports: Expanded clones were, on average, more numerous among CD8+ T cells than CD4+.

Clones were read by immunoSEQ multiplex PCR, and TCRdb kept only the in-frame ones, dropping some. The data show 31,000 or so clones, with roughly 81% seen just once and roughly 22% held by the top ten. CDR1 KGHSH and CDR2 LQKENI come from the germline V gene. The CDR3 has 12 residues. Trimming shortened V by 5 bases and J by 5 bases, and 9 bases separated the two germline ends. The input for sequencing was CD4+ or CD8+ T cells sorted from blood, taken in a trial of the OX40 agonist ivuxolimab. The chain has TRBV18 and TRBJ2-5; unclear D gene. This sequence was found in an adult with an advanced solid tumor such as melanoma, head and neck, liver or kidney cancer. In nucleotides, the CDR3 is TGTGCCAGCTCATCTCCCCCCGAGACCCAGTACTTC. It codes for CASSSPPETQYF.